What follows describes a single TCR beta chain. The antigen is unknown. The libraries of TRB cDNA were prepared using 5' RACE with UMI labels. After re-calling the 5' RACE reads, TCRdb lists one entry per CDR3 protein, DNA absent. Its table lists 40,000 to 45,000 distinct CDR3 sequences. Germline V gene data show CDR1 as MNHEY and CDR2 as SVGEGT. This CDR3 comprises 17 residues. These data are taken from a study of CXCR3-negative and CXCR3-positive naive CD8 T cells. As for the study in general: Summed over all libraries, TRB reads came to about 140 million, with about 1.5 +/- 0.3 million per library.

General study results and limits: CXCR3 expression dropped partially after cryopreservation, and most assays relied on fresh PBMCs. Comparison of naive subsets found surface CD5 to be comparable, and TCR strength was inferred on the basis of TRB CDR3 properties. Relative to memory CD8+ cells, whose diversity was much lower, both naive subsets had comparably high diversity.

This TCR came from a human donor in good health. Some clones in this sample may be carry-over from other donors' samples. V gene TRBV6-2 or TRBV6-3 combines with J gene TRBJ2-6; the TCRdb D gene call, TRBD1, has no DNA to confirm it. Sequencing was performed on memory CD8+ T cells from blood. CDR3 amino acids: CASSWGVVDPGANVLTF.